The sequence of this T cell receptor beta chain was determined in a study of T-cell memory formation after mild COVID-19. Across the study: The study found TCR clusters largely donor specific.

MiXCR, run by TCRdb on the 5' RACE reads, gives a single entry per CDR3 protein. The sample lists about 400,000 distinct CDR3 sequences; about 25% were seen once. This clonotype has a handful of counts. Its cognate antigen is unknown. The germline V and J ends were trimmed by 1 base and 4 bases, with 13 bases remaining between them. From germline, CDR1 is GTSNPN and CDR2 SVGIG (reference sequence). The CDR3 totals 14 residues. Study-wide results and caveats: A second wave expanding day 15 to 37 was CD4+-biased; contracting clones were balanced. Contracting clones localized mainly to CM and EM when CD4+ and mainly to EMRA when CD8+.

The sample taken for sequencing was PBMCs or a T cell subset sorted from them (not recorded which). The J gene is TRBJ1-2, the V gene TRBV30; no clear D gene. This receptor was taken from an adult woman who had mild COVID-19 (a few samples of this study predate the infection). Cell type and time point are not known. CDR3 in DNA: TGTGCCTGGAGTGGCCTAGCGATACTCTATGGCTACACCTTC. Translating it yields CAWSGLAILYGYTF.